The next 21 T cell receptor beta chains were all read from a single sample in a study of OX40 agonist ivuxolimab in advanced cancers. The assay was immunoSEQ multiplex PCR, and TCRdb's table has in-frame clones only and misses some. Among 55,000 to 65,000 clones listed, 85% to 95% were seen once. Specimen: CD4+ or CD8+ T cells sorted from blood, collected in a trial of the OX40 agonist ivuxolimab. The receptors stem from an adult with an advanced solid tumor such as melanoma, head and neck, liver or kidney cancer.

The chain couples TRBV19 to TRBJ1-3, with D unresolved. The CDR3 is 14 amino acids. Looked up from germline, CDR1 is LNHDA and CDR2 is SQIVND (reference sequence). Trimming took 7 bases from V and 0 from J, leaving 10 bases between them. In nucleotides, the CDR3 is TGTGCCAGTACCGACGGGAGCTCTGGAAACACCATATATTTT. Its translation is CASTDGSSGNTIYF.

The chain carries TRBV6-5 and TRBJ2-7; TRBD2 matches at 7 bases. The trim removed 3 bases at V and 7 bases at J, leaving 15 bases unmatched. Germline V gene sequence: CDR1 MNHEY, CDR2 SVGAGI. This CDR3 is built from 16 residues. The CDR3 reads CASSYEAGTLLWEQYF. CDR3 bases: TGTGCCAGCAGTTATGAAGCGGGAACGCTTTTATGGGAGCAGTACTTC.

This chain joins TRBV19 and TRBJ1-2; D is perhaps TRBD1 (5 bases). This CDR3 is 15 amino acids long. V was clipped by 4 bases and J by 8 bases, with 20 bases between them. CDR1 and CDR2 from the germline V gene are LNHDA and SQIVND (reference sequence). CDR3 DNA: TGTGCCAGTAGTACCGGGGAGGTGGGGGGAAGCGGCTACACCTTC. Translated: CASSTGEVGGSGYTF.

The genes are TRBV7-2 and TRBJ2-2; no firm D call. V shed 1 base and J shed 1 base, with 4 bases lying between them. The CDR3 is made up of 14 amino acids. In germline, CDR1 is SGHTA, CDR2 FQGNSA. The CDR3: CASSLGRNTGELFF. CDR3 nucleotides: TGTGCCAGCAGCTTAGGCCGGAACACCGGGGAGCTGTTTTTT. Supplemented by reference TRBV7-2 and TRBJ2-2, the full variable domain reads GAGVSQSPSNKVTEKGKDVELRCDPISGHTALYWYRQSLGQGLEFLIYFQGNSAPDKSGLPSDRFSAERTGGSVSTLTIQRTQQEDSAVYLCASSLGRNTGELFFGEGSRLTVL.

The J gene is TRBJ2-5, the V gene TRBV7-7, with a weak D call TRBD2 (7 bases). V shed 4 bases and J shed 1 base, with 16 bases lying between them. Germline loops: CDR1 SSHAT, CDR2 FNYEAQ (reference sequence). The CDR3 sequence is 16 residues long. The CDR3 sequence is CASSSRGGGAQETQYF. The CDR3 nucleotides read TGTGCCAGCAGCTCGAGAGGGGGGGGCGCCCAAGAGACCCAGTACTTC.

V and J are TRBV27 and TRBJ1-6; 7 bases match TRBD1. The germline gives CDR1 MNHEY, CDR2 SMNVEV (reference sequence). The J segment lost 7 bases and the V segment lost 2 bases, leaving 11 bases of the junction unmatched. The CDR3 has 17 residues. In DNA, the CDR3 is TGTGCCAGCAGTTTACGTATTCCACAGGGGACCAATTCACCCCTCCACTTT. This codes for CASSLRIPQGTNSPLHF.

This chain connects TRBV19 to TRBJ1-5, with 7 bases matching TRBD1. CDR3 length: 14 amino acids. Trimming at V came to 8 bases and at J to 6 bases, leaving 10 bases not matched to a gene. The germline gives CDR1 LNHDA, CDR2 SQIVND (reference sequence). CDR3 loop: CASGVTGYGQPQHF. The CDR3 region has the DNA TGTGCCAGTGGGGTGACAGGGTACGGTCAGCCCCAGCATTTT.

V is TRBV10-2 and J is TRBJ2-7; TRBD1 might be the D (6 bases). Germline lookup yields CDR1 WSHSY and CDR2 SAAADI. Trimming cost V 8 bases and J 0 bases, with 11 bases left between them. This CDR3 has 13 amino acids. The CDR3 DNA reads TGCGCCAGCCAGGGGAGAAGCTCCTACGAGCAGTACTTC. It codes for CASQGRSSYEQYF.

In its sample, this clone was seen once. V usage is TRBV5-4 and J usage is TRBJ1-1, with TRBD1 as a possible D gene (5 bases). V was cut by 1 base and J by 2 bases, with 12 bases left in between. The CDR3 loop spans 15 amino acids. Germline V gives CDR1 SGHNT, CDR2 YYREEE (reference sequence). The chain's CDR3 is CASSLLSQGNTEAFF. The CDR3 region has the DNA TGTGCCAGCAGCTTGTTGAGCCAGGGAAACACTGAAGCTTTCTTT.

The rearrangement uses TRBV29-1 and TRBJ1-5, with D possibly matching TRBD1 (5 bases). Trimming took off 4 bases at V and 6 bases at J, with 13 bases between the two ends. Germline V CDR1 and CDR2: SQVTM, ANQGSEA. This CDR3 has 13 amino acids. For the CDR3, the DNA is TGCAGCGTTGGGCAGGGATTCGGTCAGCCCCAGCATTTT. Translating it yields CSVGQGFGQPQHF. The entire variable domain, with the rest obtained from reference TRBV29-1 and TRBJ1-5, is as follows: SAVISQKPSRDICQRGTSLTIQCQVDSQVTMMFWYRQQPGQSLTLIATANQGSEATYESGFVIDKFPISRPNLTFSTLTVSNMSPEDSSIYLCSVGQGFGQPQHFGDGTRLSIL.

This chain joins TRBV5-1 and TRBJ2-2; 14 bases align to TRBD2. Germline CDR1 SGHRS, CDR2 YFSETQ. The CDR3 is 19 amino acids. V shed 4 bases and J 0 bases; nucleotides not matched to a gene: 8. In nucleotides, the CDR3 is TGCGCCAGCAGCACCTCGGGACTAGCGGGAGTTGCGAACACCGGGGAGCTGTTTTTT. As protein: CASSTSGLAGVANTGELFF.

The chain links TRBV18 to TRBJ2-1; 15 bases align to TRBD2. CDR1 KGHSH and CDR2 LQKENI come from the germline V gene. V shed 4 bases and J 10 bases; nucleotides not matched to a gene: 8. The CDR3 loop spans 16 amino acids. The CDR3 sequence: CASSHGTSGRTGEQFF. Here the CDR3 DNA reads TGTGCCAGCTCACACGGGACTAGCGGGAGGACGGGGGAGCAGTTCTTC.

The CDR3 bases are TGTGCCAGTGGGGGGGGACAGGGCTTTCAGCCCCAGCATTTT. Translating gives CASGGGQGFQPQHF. The chain uses TRBV19 and TRBJ1-5; 9 bases are shared with TRBD1. The length of the CDR3 is 14 residues. V dropped 8 bases and J dropped 6; count of bases not matched to a gene: 8. Germline-derived CDR1 and CDR2 are LNHDA and SQIVND (reference sequence).

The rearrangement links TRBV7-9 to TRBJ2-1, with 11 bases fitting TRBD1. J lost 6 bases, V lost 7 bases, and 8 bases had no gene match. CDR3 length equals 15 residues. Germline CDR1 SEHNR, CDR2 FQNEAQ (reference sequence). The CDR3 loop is CASTTGTGGINEQFF. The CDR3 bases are TGTGCCAGCACGACCGGGACAGGGGGGATCAATGAGCAGTTCTTC.

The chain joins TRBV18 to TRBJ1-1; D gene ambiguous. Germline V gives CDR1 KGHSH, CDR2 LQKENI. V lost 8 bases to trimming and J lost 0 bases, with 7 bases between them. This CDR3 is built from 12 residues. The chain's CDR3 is CASAQMNTEAFF. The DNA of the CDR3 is TGTGCCAGCGCACAGATGAACACTGAAGCTTTCTTT.

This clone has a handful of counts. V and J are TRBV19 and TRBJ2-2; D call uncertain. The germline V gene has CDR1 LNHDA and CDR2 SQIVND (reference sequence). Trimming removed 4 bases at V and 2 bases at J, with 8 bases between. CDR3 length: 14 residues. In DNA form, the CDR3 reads TGTGCCAGTAGTACAATAGCTAACACCGGGGAGCTGTTTTTT. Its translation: CASSTIANTGELFF.

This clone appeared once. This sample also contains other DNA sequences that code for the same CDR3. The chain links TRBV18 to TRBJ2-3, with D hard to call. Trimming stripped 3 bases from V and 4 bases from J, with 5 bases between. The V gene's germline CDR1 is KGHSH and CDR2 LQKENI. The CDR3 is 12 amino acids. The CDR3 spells CASSPRSDTQYF. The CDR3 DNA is TGTGCCAGCTCACCCCGGTCAGATACGCAGTATTTT.

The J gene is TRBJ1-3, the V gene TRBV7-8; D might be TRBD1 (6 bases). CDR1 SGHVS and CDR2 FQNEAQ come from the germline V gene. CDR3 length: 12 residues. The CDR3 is CVSSGAGNTIYF. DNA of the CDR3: TGTGTTTCGTCAGGGGCCGGAAACACCATATATTTT.

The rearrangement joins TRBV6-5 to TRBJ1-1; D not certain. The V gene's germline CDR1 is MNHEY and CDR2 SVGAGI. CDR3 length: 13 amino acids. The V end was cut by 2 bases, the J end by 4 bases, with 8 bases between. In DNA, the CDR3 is TGTGCCAGCAGTTACGGTAGGGTCACTGAAGCTTTCTTT. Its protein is CASSYGRVTEAFF.

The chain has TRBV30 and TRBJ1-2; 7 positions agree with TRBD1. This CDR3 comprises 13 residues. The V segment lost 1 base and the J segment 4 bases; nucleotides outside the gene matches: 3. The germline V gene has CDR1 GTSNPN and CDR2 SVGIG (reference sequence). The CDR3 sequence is CAWSARTGYGYTF. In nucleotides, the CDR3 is TGTGCCTGGAGTGCAAGGACAGGCTATGGCTACACCTTC.

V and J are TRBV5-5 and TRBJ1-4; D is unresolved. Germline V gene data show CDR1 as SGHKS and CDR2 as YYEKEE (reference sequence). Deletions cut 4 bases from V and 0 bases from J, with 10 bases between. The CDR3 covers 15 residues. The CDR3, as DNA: TGTGCCAGCAGCCTGACTACAACAACTAATGAAAAACTGTTTTTT. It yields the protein CASSLTTTTNEKLFF.